These 29 T cell receptor beta chains came from one sample sequenced in a study of T cell responses to AZD1222 COVID-19 vaccine. Measured with immunoSEQ multiplex PCR; TCRdb has only the in-frame clones, and not every one. The sample yields 100,000 to 150,000 clones, around 87% seen once. This specimen consisted of peripheral blood, obtained on day 0 of AZD1222 vaccination. The source is an adult in good health.

V is TRBV7-2 and J is TRBJ1-5; D not certain. The CDR3 is made up of 18 amino acids. The V end was cut by 5 bases, the J end by 0 bases, with 20 bases between. Per germline, CDR1 SGHTA and CDR2 FQGNSA. CDR3 residues: CASSPKRAYSGSNQPQHF. Written as DNA, the CDR3 is TGTGCCAGCAGCCCGAAGCGGGCCTACTCGGGTAGCAATCAGCCCCAGCATTTT.

The rearrangement links TRBV24-1 to TRBJ2-5; a weak D match, TRBD2 (7 bases). The V and J ends lost 7 bases and 1 base respectively, with 18 bases between them. The CDR3 has 16 amino acids. Germline CDR1 reads KGHDR; CDR2 reads SFDVKD. The CDR3: CATRSTSKGGQETQYF. CDR3 DNA: TGTGCCACCAGATCGACTAGCAAAGGGGGCCAAGAGACCCAGTACTTC.

The rearrangement uses TRBV9 and TRBJ2-7, with D possibly matching TRBD1 (5 bases). Looked up from germline, CDR1 is SGDLS and CDR2 is YYNGEE. Trimming removed 3 bases at V and 4 bases at J, with 8 bases between. The CDR3 consists of 12 residues. CDR3 in amino acids: CASSDDSYEQYF. The CDR3 DNA follows: TGTGCCAGCAGCGACGACAGTTACGAGCAGTACTTC. Variable domain in full (rest from reference TRBV9 and TRBJ2-7): DSGVTQTPKHLITATGQRVTLRCSPRSGDLSVYWYQQSLDQGLQFLIQYYNGEERAKGNILERFSAQQFPDLHSELNLSSLELGDSALYFCASSDDSYEQYFGPGTRLTVT.

This clone was detected only once. The J gene is TRBJ2-3, the V gene TRBV2, with 7 bases identical to TRBD1. Germline V gene lookup returns CDR1 SNHLY and CDR2 FYNNEI. Losses at the gene ends were 6 bases for V and 0 bases for J; bases not matched to a gene: 6. The CDR3 is 15 residues long. The CDR3 reads CASRQGTASTDTQYF. Here the CDR3 DNA reads TGTGCCAGCAGGCAAGGGACAGCCAGCACAGATACGCAGTATTTT.

V gene TRBV9 combines with J gene TRBJ2-7, with 8 bases lining up with TRBD2. The V segment lost 0 bases and the J segment 1 base; nucleotides outside the gene matches: 3. This CDR3 is built from 15 residues. The germline V gene encodes CDR1 SGDLS and CDR2 YYNGEE. CDR3 sequence (DNA): TGTGCCAGCAGCGTAGCGGGGGGGCTGTCCTACGAGCAGTACTTC. Amino acids: CASSVAGGLSYEQYF.

This chain connects TRBV7-3 to TRBJ2-7; 7 bases line up with TRBD2. With V trimmed by 6 bases and J by 5 bases, 13 bases remained unmatched. Germline V CDR1 and CDR2: SGHTA, FQGTGA. The CDR3 has 15 residues. The CDR3 reads CASSPGGDAWDEQYF. In nucleotides, the CDR3 is TGTGCCAGCAGTCCTGGGGGGGACGCATGGGACGAGCAGTACTTC.

The chain recombines TRBV12-3 or TRBV12-4 with TRBJ2-3, with D unclear. There are 11 residues in the CDR3. V was pared by 1 base and J by 5 bases, with 1 base between. CDR3 loop: CASSLGDTQYF. In nucleotides, the CDR3 is TGTGCCAGCAGTTTAGGAGATACGCAGTATTTT.

The rearrangement links TRBV19 to TRBJ2-1, with 13 bases identical to TRBD2. This CDR3 is 18 amino acids long. V lost 7 bases, J lost 0 bases, and 9 bases stayed unmatched. The germline gives CDR1 LNHDA, CDR2 SQIVND (reference sequence). The CDR3, as DNA: TGTGCCAGTACCCCCCTCGGGACTAGCGGGAACTCCTACAATGAGCAGTTCTTC. Translated, it gives CASTPLGTSGNSYNEQFF. Combining the CDR3 with reference TRBV19 and TRBJ2-1 gives the whole variable domain DGGITQSPKYLFRKEGQNVTLSCEQNLNHDAMYWYRQDPGQGLRLIYYSQIVNDFQKGDIAEGYSVSREKKESFPLTVTSAQKNPTAFYLCASTPLGTSGNSYNEQFFGPGTRLTVL.

Turning to this clone: Additional DNA sequences in this sample encode the identical CDR3. The genes are TRBV7-2 and TRBJ2-7; D unclear. Germline CDR1 is SGHTA and CDR2 is FQGNSA. The CDR3 is made up of 11 amino acids. V lost 2 bases to trimming and J lost 4 bases, with 3 bases between them. Written as DNA, the CDR3 is TGTGCCAGCAGCTTAACGTACGAGCAGTACTTC. This translates into CASSLTYEQYF. The full variable domain, with the rest looked up from reference TRBV7-2 and TRBJ2-7, is GAGVSQSPSNKVTEKGKDVELRCDPISGHTALYWYRQSLGQGLEFLIYFQGNSAPDKSGLPSDRFSAERTGGSVSTLTIQRTQQEDSAVYLCASSLTYEQYFGPGTRLTVT.

The chain has TRBV4-3 and TRBJ2-7; TRBD2 aligns across 8 bases. The germline CDR1 and CDR2 sequences are LGHNA and YSLEER. V trimming: 0 bases; J trimming: 4 bases; junction bases outside the gene matches: 8. This CDR3 is built from 16 residues. The CDR3 region has the DNA TGCGCCAGCAGCCAAGAAACAGCGGGAGCGGTATACGAGCAGTACTTC. This translates into CASSQETAGAVYEQYF.

J is TRBJ1-6 and V is TRBV6-5; D is uncertain. This CDR3 has 13 residues. Germline CDR1 and CDR2: MNHEY and SVGAGI. V shed 2 bases and J shed 5 bases, with 4 bases lying between them. This CDR3 is CASSYVNNSPLHF. The CDR3 DNA reads as TGTGCCAGCAGTTACGTAAATAATTCACCCCTCCACTTT.

The chain is built from TRBV19 and TRBJ1-1; D not resolved. With 4 bases removed from V and 10 bases from J, the gap between germline ends came to 19 bases. CDR1 and CDR2 from the germline V gene are LNHDA and SQIVND (reference sequence). The CDR3 sequence is 14 residues long. CDR3 nucleotides: TGTGCCAGTAGTAGATACTACTCCTGGGAGGGAGCTTTCTTT. It is translated as CASSRYYSWEGAFF. Filled out from reference TRBV19 and TRBJ1-1, the complete variable domain reads DGGITQSPKYLFRKEGQNVTLSCEQNLNHDAMYWYRQDPGQGLRLIYYSQIVNDFQKGDIAEGYSVSREKKESFPLTVTSAQKNPTAFYLCASSRYYSWEGAFFGQGTRLTVV.

This chain uses TRBV27 with TRBJ2-3, with a possible D match to TRBD1 (5 bases). V was clipped by 4 bases and J by 4 bases, with 15 bases between them. Germline assignment: CDR1 MNHEY and CDR2 SMNVEV (reference sequence). This CDR3 is built from 15 residues. CDR3 sequence: CASSSGQGWADTQYF. The CDR3 DNA reads TGTGCCAGCAGTTCCGGCCAGGGTTGGGCAGATACGCAGTATTTT.

The chain employs TRBV7-2 and TRBJ2-7, with TRBD1 matching 9 bases. The V gene end was trimmed by 5 bases and the J gene end by 3 bases; junction bases not matched to a gene: 5. This CDR3 is 14 amino acids long. Germline V gene data show CDR1 as SGHTA and CDR2 as FQGNSA. CDR3 in DNA: TGTGCCAGCAGCCACCCGGGACAGGGCTACGAGCAGTACTTC. Protein product: CASSHPGQGYEQYF.

The chain combines TRBV30 with TRBJ1-1, with D unclear. Germline V gene data show CDR1 as GTSNPN and CDR2 as SVGIG (reference sequence). There are 11 residues in the CDR3. V was clipped by 0 bases and J by 10 bases, with 9 bases between them. The CDR3 spells CAWSVRLGAFF. CDR3 DNA: TGTGCCTGGAGTGTACGTCTAGGAGCTTTCTTT. The full variable domain, rest sourced from reference TRBV30 and TRBJ1-1, is SQTIHQWPATLVQPVGSPLSLECTVEGTSNPNLYWYRQAAGRGLQLLFYSVGIGQISSEVPQNLSASRPQDRQFILSSKKLLLSDSGFYLCAWSVRLGAFFGQGTRLTVV.

This clone has just a few counts. The CDR3, as DNA: TGTGCCAGCAGCGGATTTTATAACACTGAAGCTTTCTTT. Translating gives CASSGFYNTEAFF. V gene TRBV9 combines with J gene TRBJ1-1; the D is unclear. CDR1 SGDLS and CDR2 YYNGEE come from the germline V gene. The CDR3 totals 13 residues. Trimming removed 3 bases at V and 2 bases at J, with 8 bases between.

The gene calls are TRBV11-2 and TRBJ2-1, with D maybe TRBD2 (5 bases). Trimming left V 5 bases short and J 9 bases short, with 17 bases between. From germline, CDR1 is SGHAT and CDR2 FQNNGV. The CDR3 is 14 amino acids. DNA for the CDR3: TGTGCCAGCAGCCAAGGACCCGGAGGATTTGAGCAGTTCTTC. The encoded protein is CASSQGPGGFEQFF.

V and J are TRBV7-3 and TRBJ2-2; possible D gene TRBD2, 5 bases. Germline V gives CDR1 SGHTA, CDR2 FQGTGA. Trimming cost V 1 base and J 4 bases, with 10 bases left between them. This CDR3 has 15 residues. The CDR3 bases are TGTGCCAGCAGCTTAATGTCAGGAGGCACCGGGGAGCTGTTTTTT. Translation: CASSLMSGGTGELFF.

The gene calls are TRBV28 and TRBJ1-4; 7 nucleotides line up with TRBD1. This CDR3 spans 15 amino acids. V was pared by 6 bases and J by 7 bases, with 11 bases of the junction left unmatched. CDR1 is MDHEN and CDR2 is SYDVKM in the germline V gene. The CDR3, as DNA: TGTGCCAGCAGCCAGCGGACAGGTGGGGTTGAAAAACTGTTTTTT. Translating it yields CASSQRTGGVEKLFF.

The gene calls are TRBV6-6 and TRBJ2-7; tentatively, D is TRBD2 (7 bases). From germline, CDR1 is MNHNY and CDR2 SVGAGI (reference sequence). The CDR3 contains 15 residues. Trimming stripped 8 bases from V and 2 bases from J, with 19 bases between. In DNA form, the CDR3 reads TGTGCCAGCTGCGACGGGGGGCGGAATACCTACGAGCAGTACTTC. Protein product: CASCDGGRNTYEQYF.

The chain uses TRBV9 and TRBJ2-5; D might be TRBD2 (5 bases). In germline, CDR1 is SGDLS, CDR2 YYNGEE. Trimming took off 0 bases at V and 5 bases at J, with 11 bases between the two ends. The CDR3 spans 14 residues. CDR3 DNA sequence: TGTGCCAGCAGCGTAGCGGGAACGGGTGAGACCCAGTACTTC. This sequence encodes CASSVAGTGETQYF.

The rearrangement links TRBV7-2 to TRBJ1-2; TRBD1 might be the D (5 bases). V was cut by 2 bases and J by 5 bases, with 9 bases left in between. Looked up from germline, CDR1 is SGHTA and CDR2 is FQGNSA. CDR3 size: 13 residues. CDR3 region: CASSLQGPYGYTF. CDR3 in DNA: TGTGCCAGCAGCTTACAGGGACCTTATGGCTACACCTTC. Full variable domain (remainder filled in from reference TRBV7-2 and TRBJ1-2): GAGVSQSPSNKVTEKGKDVELRCDPISGHTALYWYRQSLGQGLEFLIYFQGNSAPDKSGLPSDRFSAERTGGSVSTLTIQRTQQEDSAVYLCASSLQGPYGYTFGSGTRLTVV.

There are a few counts of this clone. The chain links TRBV2 to TRBJ1-4, with D unresolved. Trimming removed 2 bases at V and 7 bases at J, with 8 bases between. The CDR3 totals 13 residues. Looked up from germline, CDR1 is SNHLY and CDR2 is FYNNEI. CDR3 in DNA: TGTGCCAGCAGTGAATTTGGTTCTGAAAAACTGTTTTTT. The encoded protein is CASSEFGSEKLFF. The full variable domain, in which reference TRBV2 and TRBJ1-4 provide the parts outside the CDR3, is EPEVTQTPSHQVTQMGQEVILRCVPISNHLYFYWYRQILGQKVEFLVSFYNNEISEKSEIFDDQFSVERPDGSNFTLKIRSTKLEDSAMYFCASSEFGSEKLFFGSGTQLSVL.

The chain is built from TRBV9 and TRBJ2-3; D is undetermined. The CDR3 spans 15 residues. From germline, CDR1 is SGDLS and CDR2 YYNGEE. V shed 3 bases and J shed 0 bases, with 11 bases lying between them. CDR3 nucleotides: TGTGCCAGCAGCGCCCTCTCCTCCAGCACAGATACGCAGTATTTT. It yields the protein CASSALSSSTDTQYF.

The V and J genes are TRBV24-1 and TRBJ1-2, with D unresolved. With 4 bases removed from V and 2 bases from J, the gap between germline ends came to 7 bases. Germline-derived CDR1 and CDR2 are KGHDR and SFDVKD. The CDR3 is 13 residues long. This chain's CDR3 is CATSDPRNYGYTF. CDR3 in DNA: TGTGCCACCAGTGACCCCCGGAACTATGGCTACACCTTC.

CDR3 region: CASSLTGEQYF. The CDR3 coding sequence is TGTGCCAGCAGCTTAACTGGGGAGCAGTACTTC. V gene TRBV7-9 combines with J gene TRBJ2-7, with D uncertain. This CDR3 spans 11 amino acids. The V gene's germline CDR1 is SEHNR and CDR2 FQNEAQ (reference sequence). The V gene lost 2 bases and the J gene lost 7 bases, with 6 bases spanning the gap.

The genes are TRBV12-3 or TRBV12-4 and TRBJ1-1, with a tentative D call TRBD1 (5 bases). This CDR3 comprises 13 residues. The ends were cut back, 4 bases at V and 5 bases at J, with 11 bases in the middle. The CDR3 bases are TGTGCCAGCAGTTGGGGGGGAGGAACTGAAGCTTTCTTT. It codes for CASSWGGGTEAFF.

The CDR3 coding sequence is TGTGCCATCAGGACTGAAGGGATCGGGACTGAAGCTTTCTTT. Amino acids: CAIRTEGIGTEAFF. V usage is TRBV10-3 and J usage is TRBJ1-1, with no clear D. This CDR3 spans 14 amino acids. Germline lookup yields CDR1 ENHRY and CDR2 SYGVKD. The V end lost 6 bases, the J end lost 5 bases, and 16 bases lay between the germline ends.

This chain joins TRBV6-5 and TRBJ2-7; 7 bases match TRBD1. Germline V gives CDR1 MNHEY, CDR2 SVGAGI. V dropped 7 bases and J dropped 4; count of bases not matched to a gene: 13. The CDR3 length is 15 residues. The CDR3 loop is CASTLSIGGQYEQYF. CDR3 coding DNA: TGTGCCAGCACCCTATCGATAGGGGGCCAGTACGAGCAGTACTTC.